The sequence of this T cell receptor beta chain was determined in a study of cytomegalovirus exposure and HLA in healthy donors. Whole-study results and caveats: In vitro confirmation showed three CMV-associated chains to be CMV antigen specific. The authors enumerated over 150 TCR beta chains as linked to cytomegalovirus. A later analysis found common viral pathogens apparently linked to several of the most significant clusters.

In regard to this clone: Its antigen is not identified.

Per the germline V gene, CDR1 is KGHSH and CDR2 is LQKENI. With V trimmed by 5 bases and J by 8 bases, 5 bases remained unmatched. The CDR3 has 14 amino acids. PCR used 60 Vbeta primers and 13 Jbeta primers. Original processing notes: Unique TCR beta chains totaled 65 million to 95 million in a later count, with 8.5 million to 12 million of them shared. Profiled with immunoSEQ multiplex PCR; TCRdb holds only in-frame clones, not every one. V and J calls and clone size are given by that table; D and trimming were obtained from the DNA. The repertoire consists of about 130,000 clones, with around 83% occurring once and the leading ten covering about 6.7%.

Material: PBMCs. The genes are TRBV18 and TRBJ1-4, with 10 nucleotides matching TRBD1. The receptor was isolated from a woman in her 30s in good health and CMV-seropositive. The CDR3 loop reads CASSETGGEEKLFF. In nucleotides, the CDR3 is TGTGCCAGCTCAGAGACAGGGGGCGAGGAAAAACTGTTTTTT.